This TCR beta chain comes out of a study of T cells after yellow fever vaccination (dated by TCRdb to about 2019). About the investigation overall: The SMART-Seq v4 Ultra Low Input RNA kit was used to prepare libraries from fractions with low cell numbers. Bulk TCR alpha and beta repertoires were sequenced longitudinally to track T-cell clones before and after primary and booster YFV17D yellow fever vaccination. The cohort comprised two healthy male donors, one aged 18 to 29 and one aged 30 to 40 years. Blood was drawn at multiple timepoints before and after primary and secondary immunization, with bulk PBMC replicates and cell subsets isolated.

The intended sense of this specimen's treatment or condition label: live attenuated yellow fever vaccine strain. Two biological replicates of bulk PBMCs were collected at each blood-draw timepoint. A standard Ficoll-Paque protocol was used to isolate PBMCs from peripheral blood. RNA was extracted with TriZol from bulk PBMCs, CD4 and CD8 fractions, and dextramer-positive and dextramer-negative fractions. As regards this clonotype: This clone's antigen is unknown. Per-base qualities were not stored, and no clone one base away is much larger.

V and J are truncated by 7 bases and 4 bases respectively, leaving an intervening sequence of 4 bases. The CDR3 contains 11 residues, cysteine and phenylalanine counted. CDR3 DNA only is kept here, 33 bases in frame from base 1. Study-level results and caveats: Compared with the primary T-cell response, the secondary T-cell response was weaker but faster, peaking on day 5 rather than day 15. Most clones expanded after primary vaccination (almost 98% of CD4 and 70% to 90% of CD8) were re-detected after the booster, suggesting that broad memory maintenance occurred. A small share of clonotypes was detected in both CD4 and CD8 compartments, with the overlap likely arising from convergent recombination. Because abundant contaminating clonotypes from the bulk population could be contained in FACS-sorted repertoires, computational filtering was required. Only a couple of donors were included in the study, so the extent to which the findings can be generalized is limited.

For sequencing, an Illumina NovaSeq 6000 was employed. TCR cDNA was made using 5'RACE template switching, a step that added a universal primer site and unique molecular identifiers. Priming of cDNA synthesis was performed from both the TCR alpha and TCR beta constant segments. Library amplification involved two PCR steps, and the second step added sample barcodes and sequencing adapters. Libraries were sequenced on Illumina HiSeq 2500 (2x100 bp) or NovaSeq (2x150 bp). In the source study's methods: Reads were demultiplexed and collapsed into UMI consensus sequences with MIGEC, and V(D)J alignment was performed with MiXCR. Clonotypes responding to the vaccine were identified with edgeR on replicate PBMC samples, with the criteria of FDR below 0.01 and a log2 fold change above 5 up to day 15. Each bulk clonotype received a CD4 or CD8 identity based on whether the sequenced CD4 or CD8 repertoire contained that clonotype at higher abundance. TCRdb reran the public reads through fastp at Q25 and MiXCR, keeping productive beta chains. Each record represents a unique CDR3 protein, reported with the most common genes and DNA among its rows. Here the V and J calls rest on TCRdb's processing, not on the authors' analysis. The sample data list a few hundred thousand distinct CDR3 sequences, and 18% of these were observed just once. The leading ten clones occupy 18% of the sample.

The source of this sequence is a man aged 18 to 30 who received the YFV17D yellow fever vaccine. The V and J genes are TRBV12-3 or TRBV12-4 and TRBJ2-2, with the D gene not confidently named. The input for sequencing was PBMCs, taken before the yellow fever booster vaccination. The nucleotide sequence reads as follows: TGTGCCAGCACGCCCACCGGGGAGCTGTTTTTT. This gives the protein CASTPTGELFF.